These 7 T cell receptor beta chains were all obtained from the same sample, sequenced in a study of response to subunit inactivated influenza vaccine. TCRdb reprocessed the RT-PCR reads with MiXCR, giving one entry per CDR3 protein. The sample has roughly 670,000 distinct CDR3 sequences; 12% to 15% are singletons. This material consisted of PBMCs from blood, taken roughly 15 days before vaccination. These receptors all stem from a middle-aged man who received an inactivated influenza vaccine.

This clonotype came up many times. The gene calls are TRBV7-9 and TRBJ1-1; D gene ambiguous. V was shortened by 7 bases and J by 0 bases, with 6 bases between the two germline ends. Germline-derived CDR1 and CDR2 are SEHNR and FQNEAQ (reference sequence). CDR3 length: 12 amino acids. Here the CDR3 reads CASTVMNTEAFF. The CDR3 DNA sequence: TGTGCCAGCACCGTGATGAACACTGAAGCTTTCTTT.

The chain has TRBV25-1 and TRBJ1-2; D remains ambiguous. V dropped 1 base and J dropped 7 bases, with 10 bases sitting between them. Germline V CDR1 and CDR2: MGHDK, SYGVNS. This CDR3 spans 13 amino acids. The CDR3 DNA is TGTGCCAGCAGTGAATTTTCGGGGTCTGGCTACACCTTC. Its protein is CASSEFSGSGYTF.

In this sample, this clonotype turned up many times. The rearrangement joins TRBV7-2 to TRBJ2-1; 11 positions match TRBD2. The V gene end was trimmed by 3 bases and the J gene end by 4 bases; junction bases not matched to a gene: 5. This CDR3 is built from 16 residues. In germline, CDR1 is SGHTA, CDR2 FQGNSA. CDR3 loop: CASSFTGTSGYNEQFF. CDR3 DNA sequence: TGTGCCAGCAGCTTCACCGGGACTAGCGGATACAATGAGCAGTTCTTC.

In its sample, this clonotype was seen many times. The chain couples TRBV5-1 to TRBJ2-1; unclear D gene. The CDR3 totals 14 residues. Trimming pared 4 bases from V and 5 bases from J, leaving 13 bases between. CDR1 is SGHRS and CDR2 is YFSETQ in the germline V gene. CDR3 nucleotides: TGCGCCAGCAGCCCTTCCTCGCTAAACAATGAGCAGTTCTTC. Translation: CASSPSSLNNEQFF.

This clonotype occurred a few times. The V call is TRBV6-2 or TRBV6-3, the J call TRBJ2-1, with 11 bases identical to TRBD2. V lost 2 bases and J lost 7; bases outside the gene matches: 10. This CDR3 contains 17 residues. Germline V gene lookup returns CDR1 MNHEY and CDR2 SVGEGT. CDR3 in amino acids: CASSYATSGAKGNEQFF. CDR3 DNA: TGTGCCAGCAGTTACGCGACTAGCGGGGCGAAAGGTAATGAGCAGTTCTTC.

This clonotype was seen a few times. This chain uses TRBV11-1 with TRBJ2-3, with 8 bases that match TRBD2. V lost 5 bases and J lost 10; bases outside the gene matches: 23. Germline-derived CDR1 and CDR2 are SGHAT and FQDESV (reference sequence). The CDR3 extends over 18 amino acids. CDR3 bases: TGTGCCAGCAGCCCCCCTATCGGGCTAGCGGGTATGAATGAAGCGCAGTATTTT. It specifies CASSPPIGLAGMNEAQYF.

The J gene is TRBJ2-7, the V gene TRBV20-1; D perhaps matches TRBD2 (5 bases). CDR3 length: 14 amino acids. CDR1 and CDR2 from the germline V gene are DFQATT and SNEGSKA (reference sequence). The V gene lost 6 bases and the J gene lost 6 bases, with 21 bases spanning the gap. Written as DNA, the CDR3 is TGCAGTGCAAGAAATCTCCGGGAAATCGTCGAGCAGTACTTC. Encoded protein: CSARNLREIVEQYF.